The 2 T cell receptor beta chains below all came from one sample that was sequenced in a study of blood T cell repertoires in COVID-19. Method: immunoSEQ multiplex PCR; TCRdb's copy keeps in-frame clones and lacks some. There are about 240,000 clones in the sample; about 90% occur only once, and more than 2.5% lies in the top ten. Sequencing was done on a sample of peripheral blood. The source of these receptors is a woman aged 25 to 39 who had recovered from COVID-19.

The chain links TRBV5-4 to TRBJ1-1, with a tentative D call TRBD1 (5 bases). Germline V lookup: CDR1 SGHNT, CDR2 YYREEE (reference sequence). Deletions cut 7 bases from V and 1 base from J, with 20 bases between. The CDR3 is 16 amino acids. The CDR3 DNA reads as TGTGCCAGCCAAAACCCGCGGGGGGGACGGAACACTGAAGCTTTCTTT. Its translation: CASQNPRGGRNTEAFF.

This clone was seen a handful of times. The rearrangement uses TRBV19 and TRBJ2-2; tentative D call: TRBD1 (6 bases). Germline V CDR1 and CDR2: LNHDA, SQIVND (reference sequence). This CDR3 contains 15 residues. The germline V and J ends were trimmed by 7 bases and 2 bases, with 14 bases remaining between them. The CDR3 spells CASNRGGPNTGELFF. CDR3 sequence (DNA): TGTGCCAGTAACCGAGGGGGACCCAACACCGGGGAGCTGTTTTTT.